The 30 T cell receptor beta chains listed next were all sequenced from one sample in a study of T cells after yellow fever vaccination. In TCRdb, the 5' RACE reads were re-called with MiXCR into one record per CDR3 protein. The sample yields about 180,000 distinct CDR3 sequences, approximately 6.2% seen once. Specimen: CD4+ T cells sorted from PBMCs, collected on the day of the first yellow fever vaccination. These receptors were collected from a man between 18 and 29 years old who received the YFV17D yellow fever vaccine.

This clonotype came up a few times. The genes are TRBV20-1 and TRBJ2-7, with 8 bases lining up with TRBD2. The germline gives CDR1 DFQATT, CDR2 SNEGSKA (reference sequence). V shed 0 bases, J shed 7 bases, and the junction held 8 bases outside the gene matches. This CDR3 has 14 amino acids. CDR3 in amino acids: CSARDTGTRREQYF. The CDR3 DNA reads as TGCAGTGCTAGAGATACGGGGACTAGGAGGGAGCAGTACTTC.

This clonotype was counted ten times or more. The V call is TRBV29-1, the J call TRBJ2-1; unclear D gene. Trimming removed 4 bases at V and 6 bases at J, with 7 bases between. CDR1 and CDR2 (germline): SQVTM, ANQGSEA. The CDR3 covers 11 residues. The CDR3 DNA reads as TGCAGCGTTGTGCTTAGCAATGAGCAGTTCTTC. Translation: CSVVLSNEQFF.

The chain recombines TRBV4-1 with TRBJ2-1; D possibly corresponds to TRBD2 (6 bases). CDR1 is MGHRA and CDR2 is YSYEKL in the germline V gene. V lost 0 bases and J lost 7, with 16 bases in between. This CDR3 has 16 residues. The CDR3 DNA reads TGCGCCAGCAGCCAAGATTTTGCGGGAACGGTAAATGAGCAGTTCTTC. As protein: CASSQDFAGTVNEQFF.

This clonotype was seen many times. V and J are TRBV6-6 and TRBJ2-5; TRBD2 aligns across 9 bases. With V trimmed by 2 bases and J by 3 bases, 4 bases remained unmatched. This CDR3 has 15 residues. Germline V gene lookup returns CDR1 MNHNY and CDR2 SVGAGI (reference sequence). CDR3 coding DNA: TGTGCCAGCAGTTACCCAGCGGGGGGAAAAGAGACCCAGTACTTC. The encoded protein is CASSYPAGGKETQYF.

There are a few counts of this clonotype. Here the CDR3 reads CASSLGGQGGGELFF. In DNA form, the CDR3 reads TGTGCCAGCAGCCTCGGGGGACAGGGAGGGGGGGAGCTGTTTTTT. The V call is TRBV12-3 or TRBV12-4, the J call TRBJ2-2, with TRBD1 matching over 9 bases. Trimming at V came to 6 bases and at J to 8 bases, leaving 10 bases not matched to a gene. The CDR3 length is 15 residues.

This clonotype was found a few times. CDR3 region: CASSLHRVGGYTF. The DNA of the CDR3 is TGTGCCAGCAGCCTCCACAGGGTCGGGGGCTACACCTTC. V and J are TRBV6-5 and TRBJ1-2; the D gene is possibly TRBD1 (6 bases). This CDR3 contains 13 residues. V gave up 6 bases and J gave up 8 bases, with 16 bases separating them. Germline loops: CDR1 MNHEY, CDR2 SVGAGI.

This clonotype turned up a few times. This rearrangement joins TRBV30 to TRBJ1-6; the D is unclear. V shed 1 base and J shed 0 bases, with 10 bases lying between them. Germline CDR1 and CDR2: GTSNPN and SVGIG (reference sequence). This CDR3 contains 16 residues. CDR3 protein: CAWSGDLGSYNSPLHF. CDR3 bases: TGTGCCTGGAGTGGTGATCTTGGCTCCTATAATTCACCCCTCCACTTT.

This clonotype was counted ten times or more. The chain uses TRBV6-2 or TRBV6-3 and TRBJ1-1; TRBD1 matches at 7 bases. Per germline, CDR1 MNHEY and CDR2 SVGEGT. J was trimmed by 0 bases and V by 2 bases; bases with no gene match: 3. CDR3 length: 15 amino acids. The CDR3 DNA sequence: TGTGCCAGCAGTTACAGGGGACAGATGAACACTGAAGCTTTCTTT. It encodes CASSYRGQMNTEAFF.

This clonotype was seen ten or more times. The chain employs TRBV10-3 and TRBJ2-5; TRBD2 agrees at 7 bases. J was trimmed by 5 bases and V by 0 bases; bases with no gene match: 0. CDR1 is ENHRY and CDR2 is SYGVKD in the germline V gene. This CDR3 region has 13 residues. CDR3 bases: TGTGCCATCAGTGAGTCGCGGGAGGAGACCCAGTACTTC. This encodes CAISESREETQYF.

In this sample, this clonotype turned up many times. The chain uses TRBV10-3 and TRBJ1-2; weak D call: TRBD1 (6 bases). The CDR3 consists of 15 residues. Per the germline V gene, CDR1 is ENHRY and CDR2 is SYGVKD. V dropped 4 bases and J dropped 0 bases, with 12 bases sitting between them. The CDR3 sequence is CAISGQATPNYGYTF. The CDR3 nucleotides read TGTGCCATCAGTGGACAGGCCACACCTAACTATGGCTACACCTTC.

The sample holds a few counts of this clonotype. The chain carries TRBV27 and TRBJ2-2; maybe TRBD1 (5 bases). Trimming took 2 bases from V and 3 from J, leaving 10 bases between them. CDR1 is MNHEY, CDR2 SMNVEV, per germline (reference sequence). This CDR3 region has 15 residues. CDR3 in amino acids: CASSLNGAYTGELFF. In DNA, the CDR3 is TGTGCCAGCAGTTTAAATGGGGCTTACACCGGGGAGCTGTTTTTT.

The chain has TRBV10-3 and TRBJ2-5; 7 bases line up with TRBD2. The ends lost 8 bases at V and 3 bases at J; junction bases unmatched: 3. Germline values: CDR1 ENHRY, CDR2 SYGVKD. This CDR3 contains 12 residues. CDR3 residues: CAIRGLEETQYF. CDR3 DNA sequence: TGTGCCATCCGCGGACTAGAAGAGACCCAGTACTTC.

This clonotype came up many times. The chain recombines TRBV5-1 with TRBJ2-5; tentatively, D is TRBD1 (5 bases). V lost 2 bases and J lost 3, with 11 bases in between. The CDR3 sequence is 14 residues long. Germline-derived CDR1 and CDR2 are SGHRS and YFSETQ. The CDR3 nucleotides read TGCGCCAGCAGCTTCCAAGGGGTTGAAGAGACCCAGTACTTC. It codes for CASSFQGVEETQYF.

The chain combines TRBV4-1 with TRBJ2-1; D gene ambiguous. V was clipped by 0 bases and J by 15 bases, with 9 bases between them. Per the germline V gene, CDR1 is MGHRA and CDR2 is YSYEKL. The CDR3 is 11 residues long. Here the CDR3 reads CASSQEGESFF. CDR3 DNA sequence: TGCGCCAGCAGCCAAGAGGGCGAGTCGTTCTTC.

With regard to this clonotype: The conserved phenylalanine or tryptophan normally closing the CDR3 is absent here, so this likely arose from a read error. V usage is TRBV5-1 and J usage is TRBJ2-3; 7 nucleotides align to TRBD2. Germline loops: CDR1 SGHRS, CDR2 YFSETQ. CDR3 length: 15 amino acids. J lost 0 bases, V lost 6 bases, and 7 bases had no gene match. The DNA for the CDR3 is TGCGCCAGCAAGACAGCGGGGACTAGCACAGATACGCAGTATTTA. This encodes CASKTAGTSTDTQYL.

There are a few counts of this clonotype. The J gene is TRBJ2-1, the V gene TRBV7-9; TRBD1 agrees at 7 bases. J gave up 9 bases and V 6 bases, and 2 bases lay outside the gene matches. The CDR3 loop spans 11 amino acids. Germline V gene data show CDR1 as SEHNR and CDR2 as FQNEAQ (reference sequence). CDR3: CASSDRAEQFF. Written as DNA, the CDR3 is TGTGCCAGCAGTGACAGGGCTGAGCAGTTCTTC.

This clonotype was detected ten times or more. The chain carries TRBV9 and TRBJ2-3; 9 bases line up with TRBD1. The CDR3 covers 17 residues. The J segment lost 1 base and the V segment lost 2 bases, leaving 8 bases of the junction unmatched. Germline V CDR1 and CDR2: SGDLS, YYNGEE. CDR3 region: CASSVVGQGGGTDTQYF. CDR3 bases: TGTGCCAGCAGCGTGGTGGGACAGGGTGGGGGCACAGATACGCAGTATTTT.

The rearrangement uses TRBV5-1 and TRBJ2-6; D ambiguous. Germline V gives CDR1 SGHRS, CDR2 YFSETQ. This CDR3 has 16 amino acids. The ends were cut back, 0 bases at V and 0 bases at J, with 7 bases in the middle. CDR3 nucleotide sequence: TGCGCCAGCAGCTTGGAGAGGCGCTCTGGGGCCAACGTCCTGACTTTC. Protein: CASSLERRSGANVLTF.

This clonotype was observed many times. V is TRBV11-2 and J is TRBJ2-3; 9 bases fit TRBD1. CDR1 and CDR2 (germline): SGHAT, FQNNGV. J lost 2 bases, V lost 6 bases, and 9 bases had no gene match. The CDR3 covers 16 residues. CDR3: CASRPNRGPYTDTQYF. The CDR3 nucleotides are TGTGCCAGCAGACCCAACAGGGGGCCATACACAGATACGCAGTATTTT.

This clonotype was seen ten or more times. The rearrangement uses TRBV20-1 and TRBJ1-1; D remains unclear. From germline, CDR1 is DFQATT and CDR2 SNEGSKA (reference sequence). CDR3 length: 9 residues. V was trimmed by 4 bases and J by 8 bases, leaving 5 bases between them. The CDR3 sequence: CSAMTEAFF. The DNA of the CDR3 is TGCAGTGCTATGACAGAAGCTTTCTTT.

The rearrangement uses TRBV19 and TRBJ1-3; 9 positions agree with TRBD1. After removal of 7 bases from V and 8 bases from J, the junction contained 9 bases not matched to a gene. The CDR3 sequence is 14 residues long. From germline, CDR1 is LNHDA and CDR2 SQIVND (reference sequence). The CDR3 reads CASTRRTGADTIYF. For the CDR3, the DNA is TGTGCCAGTACCCGAAGGACAGGGGCGGACACCATATATTTT.

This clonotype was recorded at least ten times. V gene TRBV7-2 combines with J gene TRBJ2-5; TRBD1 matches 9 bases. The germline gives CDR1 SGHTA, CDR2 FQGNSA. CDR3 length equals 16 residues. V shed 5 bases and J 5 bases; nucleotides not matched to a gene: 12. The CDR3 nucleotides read TGTGCCAGCAGCAGAGGGACAGGGTATCAGGGTGAGACCCAGTACTTC. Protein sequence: CASSRGTGYQGETQYF.

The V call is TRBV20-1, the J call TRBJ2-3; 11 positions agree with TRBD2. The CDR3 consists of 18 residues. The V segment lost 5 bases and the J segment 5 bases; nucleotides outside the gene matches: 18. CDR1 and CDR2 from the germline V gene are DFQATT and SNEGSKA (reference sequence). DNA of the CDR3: TGCAGTGCTCCAACGGGGCTAGCGGGGGGCAGGGGGAAAGATACGCAGTATTTT. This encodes CSAPTGLAGGRGKDTQYF.

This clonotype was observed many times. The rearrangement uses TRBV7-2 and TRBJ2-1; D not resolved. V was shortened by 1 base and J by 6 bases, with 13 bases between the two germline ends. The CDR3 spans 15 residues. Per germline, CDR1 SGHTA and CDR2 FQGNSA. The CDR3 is CASSLVGTLGNEQFF. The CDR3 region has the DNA TGTGCCAGCAGCTTAGTAGGTACATTGGGCAATGAGCAGTTCTTC.

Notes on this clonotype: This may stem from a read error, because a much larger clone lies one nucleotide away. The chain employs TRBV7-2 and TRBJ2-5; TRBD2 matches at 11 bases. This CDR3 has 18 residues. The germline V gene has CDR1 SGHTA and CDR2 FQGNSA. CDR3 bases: TGTGCCAGCAGCTTAGGCTTACTAGCGGGGGCGTACCATGAGACCCAGTACTTC. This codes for CASSLGLLAGAYHETQYF.

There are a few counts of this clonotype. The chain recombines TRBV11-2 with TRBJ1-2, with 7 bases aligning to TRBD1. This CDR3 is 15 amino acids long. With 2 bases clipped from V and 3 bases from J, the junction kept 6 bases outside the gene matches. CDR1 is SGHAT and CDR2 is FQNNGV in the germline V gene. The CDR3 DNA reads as TGTGCCAGCAGCTTAACCCCGGGACAGTACTATGGCTACACCTTC. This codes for CASSLTPGQYYGYTF.

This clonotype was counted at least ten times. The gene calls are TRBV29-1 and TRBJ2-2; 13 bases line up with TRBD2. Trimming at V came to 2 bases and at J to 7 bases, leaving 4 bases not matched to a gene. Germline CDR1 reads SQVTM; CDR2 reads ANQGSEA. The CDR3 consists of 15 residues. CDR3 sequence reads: CSVERTSGGSGELFF. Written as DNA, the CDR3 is TGCAGCGTTGAAAGGACTAGCGGGGGAAGCGGGGAGCTGTTTTTT.

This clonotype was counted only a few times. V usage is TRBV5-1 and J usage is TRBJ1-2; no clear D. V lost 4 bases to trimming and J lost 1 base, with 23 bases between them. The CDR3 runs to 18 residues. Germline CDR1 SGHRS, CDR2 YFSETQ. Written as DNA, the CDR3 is TGCGCCAGCAGCCCGGAAGGGTTAGAACAAGGACTTAACTATGGCTACACCTTC. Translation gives CASSPEGLEQGLNYGYTF.

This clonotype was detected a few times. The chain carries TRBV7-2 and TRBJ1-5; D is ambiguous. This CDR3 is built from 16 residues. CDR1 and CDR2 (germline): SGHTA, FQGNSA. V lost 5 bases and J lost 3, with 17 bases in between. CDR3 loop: CASSRGNRALNQPQHF. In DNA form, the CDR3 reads TGTGCCAGCAGCCGCGGGAATCGGGCCCTCAATCAGCCCCAGCATTTT.

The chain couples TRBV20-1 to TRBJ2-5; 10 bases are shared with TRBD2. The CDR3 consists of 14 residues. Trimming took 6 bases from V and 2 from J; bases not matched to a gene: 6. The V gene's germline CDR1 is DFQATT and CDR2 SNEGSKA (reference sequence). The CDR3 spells CSAKPSGGQETQYF. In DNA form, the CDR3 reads TGCAGTGCAAAGCCTAGCGGGGGTCAAGAGACCCAGTACTTC.